This TCR beta chain comes out of a study of CD8+ T cells in alopecia areata (dated by TCRdb to 2017 to 2018). Background for the entire study: The treated patients took part in an open-label pilot trial in which moderate-to-severe alopecia areata was treated with oral tofacitinib at 5 to 10 mg twice daily. Tofacitinib was administered for 6 to 18 months, and 6 months of follow-up off drug were then conducted to assess delayed response and recurrence. High-throughput TCRbeta sequencing was used to examine T cell clonal expansion in alopecia areata in both the C3H/HeJ mouse model and human patients. Scalp tissue and sorted CD4+ and CD8+ peripheral blood T cells from patchy and totalis/universalis alopecia areata patients and from healthy controls were covered by human TCRbeta sequencing. Patients on tofacitinib were biopsied at baseline and after 4 and 24 weeks of treatment, and several of the patients also had a later scalp biopsy. Scalp clonality was compared across normal scalp (n=4), patchy alopecia areata scalp (n=8), and alopecia totalis/universalis scalp (n=8). RNA was extracted with the PAXgene miRNA kit for fixed scalp, the miRNeasy kit for PBMCs, and the RNeasy kit for mouse skin. TCRbeta CDR3 regions were amplified by immunoSEQ multiplex PCR using 35 Vbeta forward and 13 Jbeta reverse primers.

The library was made by the immunoSEQ multiplex PCR assay. For TCR sequencing, RNA was extracted from every sample and reverse transcribed into cDNA to serve as template. SuperScript III was used for first-strand cDNA synthesis, primed with a 2:1 mix of oligo-dT and random hexamers. A synthetic immune receptor repertoire was used to measure amplification bias, and any remaining bias was corrected computationally. The authors' analysis ran thus. Raw reads were preprocessed to remove errors, and CDR3 was defined by IMGT conventions from the conserved cysteine to phenylalanine. Clonality was computed by normalizing Shannon entropy by log2 of the number of productive unique TCRs and subtracting the result from 1. Whether scalp clones were CD4 or CD8 was inferred by matching scalp TCRbeta sequences against CD4 and CD8 repertoires sorted from blood. Entries here come from immuneACCESS through TCRdb and include only in-frame sequences with V and J called. Some clones fail to appear in such tables; in the studies checked, an unresolved V gene covers under half of the shortfall, and the cause of the remainder is unknown. Clone size and the V and J calls come from that table; the DNA yielded D and trimming. In this sample the table shows hundreds of thousands of clones, about three fifths of which occur a single time. The ten top clones hold approximately 0.45% of the sample.

As for this clone: Its antigen is unknown. No base-level quality is on record; no much larger clone is a single base apart.

What the authors observed across the whole study: Shared TCR sequences between patients were less evident than in mice, which may be partly attributable to HLA diversity in the patient population. Compared with normal scalp, lesional scalp had higher clonality and more expanded CD8+ clones, particularly in alopecia totalis/universalis, a pattern that suggests antigenic drive. Unlike mouse skin, which is dominated by gammadelta T cells, normal human skin has resident alphabeta T cells that are also sequenced, and this complicates analysis of the scalp TCR repertoire.

The time point label on this specimen signifies: baseline before oral tofacitinib. Lesional scalp punch biopsies and peripheral blood were obtained from alopecia areata patients. PBMCs were isolated by density centrifugation and stained for CD3, CD4 and CD8, after which CD4+ and CD8+ T cells were sorted on a FACSAria. The sequence derives from a human donor with alopecia areata. The sample consisted of CD4+ T cells sorted from blood, taken at week 0.

In nucleotides, the sequence is TGTGCCAGCAGCTTAGGGAGCACCTACACTGAAGCTTTCTTT. This sequence encodes CASSLGSTYTEAFF. In this chain, TRBV7-8 is recombined with TRBJ1-1; the D gene assignment is ambiguous. The CDR3 starts with the cysteine, ends with the phenylalanine, and has 14 residues. Only CDR3 DNA is held: 42 bases, read in frame from base 1. V loses 1 base of germline sequence and J loses 3 bases, and the interval between the two ends is 9 bases. From a lookup of the germline V gene, CDR1 and CDR2 are SGHVS and FQNEAQ.